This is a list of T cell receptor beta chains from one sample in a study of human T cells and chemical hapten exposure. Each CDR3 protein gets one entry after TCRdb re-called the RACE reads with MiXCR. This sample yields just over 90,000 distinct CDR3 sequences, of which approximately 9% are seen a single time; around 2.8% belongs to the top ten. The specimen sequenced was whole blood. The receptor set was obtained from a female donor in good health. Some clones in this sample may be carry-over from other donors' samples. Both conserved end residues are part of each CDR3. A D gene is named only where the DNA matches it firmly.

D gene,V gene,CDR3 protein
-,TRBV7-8,CASSPDQSRTEAFF
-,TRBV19,CASSIDWGNNQPQHF
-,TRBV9,CASRVGERTQETQYF
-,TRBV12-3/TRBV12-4,CASSFSGITDTQYF
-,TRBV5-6,CASRNLDTEAFF
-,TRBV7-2,CASSSTGSIGYTF
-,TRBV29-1,CSVQKNEKLFF
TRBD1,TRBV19,CASSIDRATEQFF
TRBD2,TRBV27,CASRVAGGRYEQYF
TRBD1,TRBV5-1,CASSQVGTGGYEQYF
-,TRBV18,CASSPVGNEQFF
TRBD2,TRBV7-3,CASSPLSGGEQFF
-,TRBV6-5,CASTQTYRANTGELFF
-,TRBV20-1,CSAPPGVSAFF
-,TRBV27,CASSLRFWQGEVYEQYF
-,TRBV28,CASSSRHLNTEAFF
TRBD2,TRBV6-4,CASSFGTSGGELFF
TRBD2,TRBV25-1,CASSLLAGGSGEQFF
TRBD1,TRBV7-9,CASRSRQGTEKLFF
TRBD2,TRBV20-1,CSANPATSGSYEQYF
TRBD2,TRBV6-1,CASSATSGGLDTQYF
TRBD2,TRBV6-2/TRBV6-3,CASSYWASGRGGQETQYF
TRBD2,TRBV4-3,CASRSTSGSWDEQFF
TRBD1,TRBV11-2,CASSFAGTAAYEQYF
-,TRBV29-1,CSVGTGELFF
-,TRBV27,CASSLRGISYEQYF
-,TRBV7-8,CASSPGVIDEQFF
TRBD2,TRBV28,CASSLVAGGGNEQFF
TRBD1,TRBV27,CASSPRDRQGRQYF
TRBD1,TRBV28,CASSPARTGYGYTF
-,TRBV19,CASSIVGGTGNEQFF
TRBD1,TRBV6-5,CASSYSQGAEGYTF
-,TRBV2,CASSEDTVTDTQYF
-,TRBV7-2,CASSLSDSYNEQFF
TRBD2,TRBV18,CASSLGQPGLAVTDTQYF
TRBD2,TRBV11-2,CASSLALAGGADEQYF
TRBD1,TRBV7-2,CASSAPTGAVYGYTF
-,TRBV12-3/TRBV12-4,CASSRTELAKNIQYF
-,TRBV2,CASSGTEYGYTF
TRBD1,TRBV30,CAWSKGAHGYTF